The present entry profiles one T cell receptor beta chain with its context. Authors' methods: How many nucleated cells were present was estimated from reference gene primer amplification. Libraries were prepared by immunoSEQ multiplex PCR; TCRdb keeps only in-frame clonotypes and omits some of them. V, J and clone size were drawn from that table, and D and trimming were deduced from the DNA. The sample lists 200,000 to 250,000 clones, 85% to 90% seen once, with less than 8% in the top ten. This sample is drawn from a study of blood T cell repertoires in COVID-19. On the study more broadly: Material from acute and convalescent COVID-19 was sourced from the United States, Italy and Spain. T cells, B-cell-depleted T cells, or PBMCs provided the cDNA or gDNA that served as material.

This CDR3 spans 14 amino acids. Germline V gene lookup returns CDR1 MNHEY and CDR2 SVGEGT. V was pared by 4 bases and J by 0 bases, with 7 bases between. The sequenced sample consisted of peripheral blood. The sequence came from a man in his sixties with acute or convalescent COVID-19. V is TRBV6-2 or TRBV6-3 and J is TRBJ2-1; unclear D gene. CDR3 residues: CASSFPNSYNEQFF. In DNA, the CDR3 is TGTGCCAGCAGTTTCCCTAACTCCTACAATGAGCAGTTCTTC.